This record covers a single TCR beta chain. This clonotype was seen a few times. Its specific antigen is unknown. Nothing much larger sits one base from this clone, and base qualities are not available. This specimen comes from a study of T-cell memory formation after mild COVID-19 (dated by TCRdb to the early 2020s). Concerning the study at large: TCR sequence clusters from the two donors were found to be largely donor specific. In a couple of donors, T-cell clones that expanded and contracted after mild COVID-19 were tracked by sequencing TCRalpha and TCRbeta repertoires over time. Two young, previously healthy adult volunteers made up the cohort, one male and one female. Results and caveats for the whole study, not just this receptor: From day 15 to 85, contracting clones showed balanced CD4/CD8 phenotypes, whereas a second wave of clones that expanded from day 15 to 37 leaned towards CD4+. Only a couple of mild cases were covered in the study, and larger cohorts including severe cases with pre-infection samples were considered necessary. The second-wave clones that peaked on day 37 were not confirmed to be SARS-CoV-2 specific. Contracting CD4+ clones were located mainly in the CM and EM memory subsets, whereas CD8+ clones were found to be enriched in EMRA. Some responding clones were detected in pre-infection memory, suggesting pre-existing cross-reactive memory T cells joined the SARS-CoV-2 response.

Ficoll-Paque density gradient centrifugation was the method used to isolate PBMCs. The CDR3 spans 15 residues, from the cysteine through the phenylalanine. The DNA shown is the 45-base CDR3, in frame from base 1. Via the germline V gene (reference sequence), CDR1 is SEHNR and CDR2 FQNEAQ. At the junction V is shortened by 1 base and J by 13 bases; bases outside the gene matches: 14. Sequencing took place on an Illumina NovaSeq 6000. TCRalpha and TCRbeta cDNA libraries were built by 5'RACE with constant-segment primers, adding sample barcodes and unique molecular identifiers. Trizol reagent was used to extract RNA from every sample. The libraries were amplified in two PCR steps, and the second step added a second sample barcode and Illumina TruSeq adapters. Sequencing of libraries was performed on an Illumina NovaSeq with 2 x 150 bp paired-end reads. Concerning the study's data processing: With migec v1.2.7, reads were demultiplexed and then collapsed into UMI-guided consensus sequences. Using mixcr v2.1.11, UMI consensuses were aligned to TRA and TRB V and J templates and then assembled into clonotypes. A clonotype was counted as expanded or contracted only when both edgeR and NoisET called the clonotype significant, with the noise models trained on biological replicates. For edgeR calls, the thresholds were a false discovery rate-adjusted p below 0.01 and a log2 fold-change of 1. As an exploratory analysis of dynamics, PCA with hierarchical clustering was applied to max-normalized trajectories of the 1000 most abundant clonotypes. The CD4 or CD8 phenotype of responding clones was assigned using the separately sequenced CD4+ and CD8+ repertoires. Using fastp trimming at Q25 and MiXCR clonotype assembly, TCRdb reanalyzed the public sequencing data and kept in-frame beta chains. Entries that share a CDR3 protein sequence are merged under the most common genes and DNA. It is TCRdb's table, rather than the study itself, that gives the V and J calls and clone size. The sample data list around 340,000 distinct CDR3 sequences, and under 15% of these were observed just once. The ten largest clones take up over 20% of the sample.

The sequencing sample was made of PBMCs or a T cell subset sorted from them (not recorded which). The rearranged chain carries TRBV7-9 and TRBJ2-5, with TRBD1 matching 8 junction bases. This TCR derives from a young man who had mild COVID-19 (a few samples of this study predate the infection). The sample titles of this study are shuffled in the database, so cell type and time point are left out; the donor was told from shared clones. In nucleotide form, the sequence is TGTGCCAGCAGCTTAGTCCAGGGGGCGCCCCCTGTTCTGTACTTC. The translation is CASSLVQGAPPVLYF.